The entry below describes one T cell receptor (beta chain). Its cognate antigen is unknown. This record belongs to a study of T cells expressing NK-cell markers. Study details: Out of eight donors sequenced, seven tested HCMV-seropositive and the remaining one seronegative. General observations from the study: Top CD8+ clonotypes included the dominant CD3+CD56+NKG2C+ clonotypes in roughly six donors. Expanded NKG2C+ T cell clones had unclear HCMV specificity.

The CDR3 is 14 residues long. Germline-derived CDR1 and CDR2 are SGHNT and YYREEE (reference sequence). The TCR beta cDNA came from 5'RACE template switching with UMIs. Reprocessing the 5' RACE reads, TCRdb reports a single entry for every CDR3 protein and omits DNA. Found here are a few hundred thousand distinct CDR3 sequences; the top ten clones hold approximately 3.6%. The chain uses TRBV5-4 and TRBJ2-5; TCRdb calls TRBD1, which cannot be checked without DNA. This receptor was obtained from a man aged 18 to 29 in good health. The sample comprised blood T cells: a sorted CD56 or NKG2C T cell subset, CD4+ or CD8+ T cells, or bulk PBMC T cells (not recorded which). The CDR3 loop reads CASSPGRWLETQYF.